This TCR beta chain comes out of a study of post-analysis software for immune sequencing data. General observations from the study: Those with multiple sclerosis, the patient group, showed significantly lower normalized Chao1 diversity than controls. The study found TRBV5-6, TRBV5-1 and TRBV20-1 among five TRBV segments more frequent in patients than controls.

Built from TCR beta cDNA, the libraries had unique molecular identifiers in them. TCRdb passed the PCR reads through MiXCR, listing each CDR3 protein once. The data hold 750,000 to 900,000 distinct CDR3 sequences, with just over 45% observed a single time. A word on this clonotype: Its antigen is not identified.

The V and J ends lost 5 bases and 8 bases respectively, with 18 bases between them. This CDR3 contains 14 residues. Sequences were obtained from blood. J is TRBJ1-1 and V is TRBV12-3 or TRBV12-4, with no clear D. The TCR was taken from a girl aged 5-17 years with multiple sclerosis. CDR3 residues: CASSPGQWMSEAFF. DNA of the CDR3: TGTGCCAGCAGTCCGGGCCAGTGGATGAGCGAAGCTTTCTTT.